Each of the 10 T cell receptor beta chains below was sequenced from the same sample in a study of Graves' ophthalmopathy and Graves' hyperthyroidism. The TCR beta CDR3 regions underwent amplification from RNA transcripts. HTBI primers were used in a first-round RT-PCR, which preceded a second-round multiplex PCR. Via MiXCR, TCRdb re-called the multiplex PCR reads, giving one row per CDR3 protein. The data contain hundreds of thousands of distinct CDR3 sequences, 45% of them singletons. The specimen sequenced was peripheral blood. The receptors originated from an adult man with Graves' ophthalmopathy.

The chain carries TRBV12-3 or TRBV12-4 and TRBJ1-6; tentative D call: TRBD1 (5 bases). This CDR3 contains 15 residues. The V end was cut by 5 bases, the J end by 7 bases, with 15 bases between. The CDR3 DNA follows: TGTGCCAGCAGTGACATGCGGGGGAGGAATTCACCCCTCCACTTT. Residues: CASSDMRGRNSPLHF.

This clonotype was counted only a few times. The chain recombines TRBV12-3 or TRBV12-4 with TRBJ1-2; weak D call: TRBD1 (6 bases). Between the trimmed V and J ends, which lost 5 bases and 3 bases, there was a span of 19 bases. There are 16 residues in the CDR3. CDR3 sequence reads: CASSPRTGGVDYGYTF. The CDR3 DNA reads TGTGCCAGCAGTCCAAGGACCGGGGGCGTGGACTATGGCTACACCTTC.

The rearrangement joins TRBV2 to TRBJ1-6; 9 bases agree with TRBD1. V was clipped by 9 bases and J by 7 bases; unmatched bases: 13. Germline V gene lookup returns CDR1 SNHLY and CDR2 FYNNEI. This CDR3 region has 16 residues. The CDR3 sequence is CARGTIPGTGNSPLHF. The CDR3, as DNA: TGTGCCAGAGGGACAATACCCGGGACAGGGAATTCACCCCTCCACTTT.

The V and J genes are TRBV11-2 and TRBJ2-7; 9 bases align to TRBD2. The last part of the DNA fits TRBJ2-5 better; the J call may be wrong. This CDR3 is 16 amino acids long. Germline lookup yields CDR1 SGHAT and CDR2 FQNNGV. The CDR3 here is CASTLSGGGGLETQYF. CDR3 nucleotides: TGTGCCAGCACCCTAAGTGGCGGGGGGGGGTTGGAGACCCAGTACTTC.

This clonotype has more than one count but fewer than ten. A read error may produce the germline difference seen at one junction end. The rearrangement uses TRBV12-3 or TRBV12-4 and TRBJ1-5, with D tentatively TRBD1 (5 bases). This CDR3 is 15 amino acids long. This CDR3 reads CASSLGRGANQPQHF. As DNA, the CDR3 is TGTGCCAGCAGCTTAGGAAGGGGAGCAAATCAGCCCCAGCATTTT.

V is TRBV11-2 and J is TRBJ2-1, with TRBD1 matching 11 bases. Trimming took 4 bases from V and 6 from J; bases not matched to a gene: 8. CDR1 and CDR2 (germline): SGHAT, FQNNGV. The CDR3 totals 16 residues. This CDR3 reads CASSSARGTGGNEQFF. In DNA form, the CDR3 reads TGTGCCAGCAGCTCGGCTCGTGGGACAGGGGGCAATGAGCAGTTCTTC.

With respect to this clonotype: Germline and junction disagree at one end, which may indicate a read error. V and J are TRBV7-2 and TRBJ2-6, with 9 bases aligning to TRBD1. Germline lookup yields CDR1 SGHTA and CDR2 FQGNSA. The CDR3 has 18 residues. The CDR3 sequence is CASSPTGTGSSGANVLTF. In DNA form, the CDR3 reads TGCGCCAGCAGCCCGACCGGGACAGGGTCCAGTGGGGCCAACGTCCTGACTTTC.

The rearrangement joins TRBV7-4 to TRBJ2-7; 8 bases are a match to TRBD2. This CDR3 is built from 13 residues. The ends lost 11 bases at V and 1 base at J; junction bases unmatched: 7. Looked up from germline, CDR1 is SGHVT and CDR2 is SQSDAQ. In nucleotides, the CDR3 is TGTGCCTGGAGTAGCGGGGAATCCTACGAGCAGTACTTC. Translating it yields CAWSSGESYEQYF. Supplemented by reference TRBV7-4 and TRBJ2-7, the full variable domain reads GAGVSQSPRYKVAKRGRDVALRCDSISGHVTLYWYRQTLGQGSEVLTYSQSDAQRDKSGRPSGRFSAERPERSVSTLKIQRTEQGDSAVYLCAWSSGESYEQYFGPGTRLTVT.

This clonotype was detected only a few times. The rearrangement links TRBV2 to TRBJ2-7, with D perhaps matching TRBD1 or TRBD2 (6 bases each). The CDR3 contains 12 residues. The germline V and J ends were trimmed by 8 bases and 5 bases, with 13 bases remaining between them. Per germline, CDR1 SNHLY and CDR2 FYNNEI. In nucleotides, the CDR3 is TGTGCCAGCCGAGAGGGGGGCCACGAGCAGTACTTC. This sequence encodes CASREGGHEQYF. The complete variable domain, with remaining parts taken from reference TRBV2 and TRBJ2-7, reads EPEVTQTPSHQVTQMGQEVILRCVPISNHLYFYWYRQILGQKVEFLVSFYNNEISEKSEIFDDQFSVERPDGSNFTLKIRSTKLEDSAMYFCASREGGHEQYFGPGTRLTVT.

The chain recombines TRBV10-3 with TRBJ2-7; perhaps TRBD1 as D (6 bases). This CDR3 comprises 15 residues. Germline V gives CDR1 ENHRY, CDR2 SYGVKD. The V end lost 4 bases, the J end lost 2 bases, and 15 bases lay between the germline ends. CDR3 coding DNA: TGTGCCATCAGTGGAGGACAGAGCTTAGCCTACGAGCAGTACTTC. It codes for CAISGGQSLAYEQYF.